The 20 T cell receptor beta chains in this list originate from one sample, sequenced in a study of blood T cells in healthy people across ages. PCR was performed a second time for about 6 to 12 cycles using a sample-barcoded 5' primer and a J-beta primer mix. TCRdb used MiXCR to reprocess the 5' RACE reads, holding one entry per CDR3 protein. The sample includes about a million distinct CDR3 sequences, around two fifths of them seen just once. Sequencing used blood. Receptor source: a man aged 18 to 35 in good health.

The V gene is TRBV4-1, the J gene TRBJ1-2, with D possibly matching TRBD1 (5 bases). V lost 0 bases, J lost 4 bases, and 15 bases lay in between. This CDR3 is built from 16 residues. Germline-derived CDR1 and CDR2 are MGHRA and YSYEKL. The CDR3 DNA reads TGCGCCAGCAGCCAAGATACGAAGGGGCCCGGCTATGGCTACACCTTC. It translates to CASSQDTKGPGYGYTF.

V gene TRBV3-1 combines with J gene TRBJ1-1, with 7 bases matching TRBD1. Germline-derived CDR1 and CDR2 are LGHDT and YNNKEL (reference sequence). CDR3 length equals 13 residues. J gave up 7 bases and V 4 bases, and 6 bases lay outside the gene matches. The CDR3, as DNA: TGTGCCAGCAGCCTAGGGGGCAGTTATGAAGCTTTCTTT. It yields the protein CASSLGGSYEAFF.

The rearrangement joins TRBV20-1 to TRBJ2-5; 12 bases are shared with TRBD2. V lost 3 bases to trimming and J lost 5 bases; unmatched junction nucleotides: 4. Germline V gene lookup returns CDR1 DFQATT and CDR2 SNEGSKA (reference sequence). This CDR3 spans 14 amino acids. In nucleotides, the CDR3 is TGCAGTGCTAGTCCGGGACTAGCGGGTGAGACCCAGTACTTC. Its protein is CSASPGLAGETQYF.

This clonotype was counted only a few times. The chain recombines TRBV27 with TRBJ1-2, with TRBD1 matching 9 bases. The CDR3 covers 13 residues. V gave up 10 bases and J gave up 5 bases; unmatched junction bases: 8. Germline-derived CDR1 and CDR2 are MNHEY and SMNVEV (reference sequence). CDR3 protein: CATKEDRGYGYTF. CDR3 DNA: TGTGCCACCAAAGAGGACAGGGGATATGGCTACACCTTC.

The gene calls are TRBV20-1 and TRBJ1-1; 11 bases align to TRBD1. The V segment lost 7 bases and the J segment 6 bases; nucleotides outside the gene matches: 7. Germline CDR1 reads DFQATT; CDR2 reads SNEGSKA (reference sequence). The CDR3 is made up of 13 amino acids. The CDR3 spells CSVPGQGVAEAFF. The CDR3 DNA is TGCAGTGTTCCGGGACAGGGGGTTGCTGAAGCTTTCTTT.

V is TRBV2 and J is TRBJ2-5; 7 nucleotides line up with TRBD2. Germline V lookup: CDR1 SNHLY, CDR2 FYNNEI. The CDR3 consists of 14 residues. With 6 bases clipped from V and 5 bases from J, the junction kept 9 bases outside the gene matches. The CDR3 loop is CASSTSETRETQYF. The CDR3 nucleotides read TGTGCCAGCAGCACTAGCGAAACGCGGGAGACCCAGTACTTC. The full variable domain, rest sourced from reference TRBV2 and TRBJ2-5, is EPEVTQTPSHQVTQMGQEVILRCVPISNHLYFYWYRQILGQKVEFLVSFYNNEISEKSEIFDDQFSVERPDGSNFTLKIRSTKLEDSAMYFCASSTSETRETQYFGPGTRLLVL.

The chain employs TRBV30 and TRBJ2-1; D is undetermined. This CDR3 has 11 residues. Germline V gives CDR1 GTSNPN, CDR2 SVGIG (reference sequence). The ends were cut back, 1 base at V and 8 bases at J, with 6 bases in the middle. CDR3 protein: CAWSGRDEQFF. DNA of the CDR3: TGTGCCTGGAGTGGTCGGGATGAGCAGTTCTTC.

In its sample, this clonotype was seen a few times. The chain links TRBV4-2 to TRBJ2-1; perhaps TRBD1 as D (6 bases). The CDR3 extends over 17 amino acids. Germline values: CDR1 LGHNA, CDR2 YNFKEQ. Trimming pared 2 bases from V and 6 bases from J, leaving 20 bases between. CDR3 nucleotides: TGTGCCAGCAGCCAAATTAGGGGGACCGGTCCGTCCAATGAGCAGTTCTTC. It yields the protein CASSQIRGTGPSNEQFF.

V usage is TRBV27 and J usage is TRBJ1-1; 7 nucleotides match TRBD1. Germline V gene lookup returns CDR1 MNHEY and CDR2 SMNVEV (reference sequence). The CDR3 spans 15 residues. With V trimmed by 7 bases and J by 5 bases, 13 bases remained unmatched. The CDR3 DNA sequence: TGTGCCAGCAACCGCACCTGGACAGGTGGGACTGAAGCTTTCTTT. The encoded protein is CASNRTWTGGTEAFF.

The chain employs TRBV4-1 and TRBJ2-5, with D possibly TRBD1 on 6 matching bases. Germline CDR1 is MGHRA and CDR2 is YSYEKL. The germline V and J ends were trimmed by 2 bases and 1 base, with 14 bases remaining between them. The CDR3 contains 16 residues. The CDR3 bases are TGCGCCAGCAGCCAACCACTCACAGGGTTCCAAGAGACCCAGTACTTC. It translates to CASSQPLTGFQETQYF.

This chain uses TRBV20-1 with TRBJ1-1, with 7 bases aligning to TRBD1. The V segment lost 6 bases and the J segment 5 bases; nucleotides outside the gene matches: 18. CDR1 and CDR2 (germline): DFQATT, SNEGSKA (reference sequence). CDR3 length equals 16 residues. The CDR3 spells CSAIDRVRQRETEAFF. CDR3 DNA: TGCAGTGCGATCGACAGGGTTCGACAAAGGGAGACTGAAGCTTTCTTT.

The V gene is TRBV4-1, the J gene TRBJ2-2; maybe TRBD1 (6 bases). V lost 2 bases to trimming and J lost 2 bases, with 12 bases between them. Germline-derived CDR1 and CDR2 are MGHRA and YSYEKL. The CDR3 runs to 16 residues. The CDR3 nucleotides read TGCGCCAGCAGCCAATTTAGGGGGAGAAACACCGGGGAGCTGTTTTTT. Protein sequence: CASSQFRGRNTGELFF.

The chain uses TRBV12-3 or TRBV12-4 and TRBJ2-1, with 9 bases that match TRBD1. V lost 0 bases, J lost 10 bases, and 7 bases stayed unmatched. CDR3 length: 15 residues. The CDR3 DNA sequence: TGTGCCAGCAGTTTAGCCGGGACAGGGAATCACGAGCAGTTCTTC. Amino acid sequence: CASSLAGTGNHEQFF.

This clonotype was found once. The chain joins TRBV5-1 to TRBJ1-1; D is uncertain. Germline V gives CDR1 SGHRS, CDR2 YFSETQ. V was cut by 1 base and J by 4 bases, with 11 bases left in between. The length of the CDR3 is 14 residues. The CDR3 bases are TGCGCCAGCAGCTTGAAGGAAGGGAGCACTGAAGCTTTCTTT. Protein product: CASSLKEGSTEAFF.

J is TRBJ2-1 and V is TRBV25-1; a possible D gene is TRBD1 (5 bases). The CDR3 has 14 amino acids. Between the trimmed V and J ends, which lost 2 bases and 10 bases, there was a span of 15 bases. The germline CDR1 and CDR2 sequences are MGHDK and SYGVNS. The CDR3 here is CASSEARQSYEQFF. Written as DNA, the CDR3 is TGTGCCAGCAGTGAAGCAAGACAGTCCTACGAGCAGTTCTTC.

The V call is TRBV6-2 or TRBV6-3, the J call TRBJ2-3, with 9 bases fitting TRBD2. The CDR3 is 15 amino acids. Germline V gives CDR1 MNHEY, CDR2 SVGEGT. V lost 4 bases to trimming and J lost 5 bases; unmatched junction nucleotides: 7. CDR3 region: CASSFLAGTKDTQYF. DNA of the CDR3: TGTGCCAGCAGTTTTCTAGCGGGGACGAAAGATACGCAGTATTTT.

The rearrangement links TRBV5-1 to TRBJ1-4, with D unresolved. This CDR3 contains 15 residues. The V end lost 0 bases, the J end lost 6 bases, and 12 bases lay between the germline ends. The germline V gene encodes CDR1 SGHRS and CDR2 YFSETQ. The CDR3 DNA reads TGCGCCAGCAGCTTGGAGGGCAGTTACTATGAAAAACTGTTTTTT. Amino acid sequence: CASSLEGSYYEKLFF.

This chain links TRBV4-2 with TRBJ2-7, with D tentatively TRBD1 or TRBD2 (5 bases each). The V end was cut by 4 bases, the J end by 1 base, with 17 bases between. The CDR3 covers 16 residues. Looked up from germline, CDR1 is LGHNA and CDR2 is YNFKEQ. The CDR3 nucleotides read TGTGCCAGCAGCCTTGGAAGGGGAGTTAGATCCTACGAGCAGTACTTC. It encodes CASSLGRGVRSYEQYF.

The V call is TRBV7-8, the J call TRBJ1-1, with D unresolved. In germline, CDR1 is SGHVS, CDR2 FQNEAQ. Trimming removed 4 bases at V and 7 bases at J, with 10 bases between. The CDR3 extends over 12 amino acids. The CDR3 protein is CASSSRRREAFF. The CDR3 DNA is TGTGCCAGCAGCTCGAGGAGGCGTGAAGCTTTCTTT.

This chain connects TRBV9 to TRBJ2-6; D possibly corresponds to TRBD1 (5 bases). CDR1 is SGDLS and CDR2 is YYNGEE in the germline V gene. V lost 1 base to trimming and J lost 2 bases, with 22 bases between them. This CDR3 comprises 20 residues. The CDR3 is CASSVFPRTSVTTGANVLTF. CDR3 in DNA: TGTGCCAGCAGCGTATTCCCCCGGACATCGGTAACGACTGGGGCCAACGTCCTGACTTTC.